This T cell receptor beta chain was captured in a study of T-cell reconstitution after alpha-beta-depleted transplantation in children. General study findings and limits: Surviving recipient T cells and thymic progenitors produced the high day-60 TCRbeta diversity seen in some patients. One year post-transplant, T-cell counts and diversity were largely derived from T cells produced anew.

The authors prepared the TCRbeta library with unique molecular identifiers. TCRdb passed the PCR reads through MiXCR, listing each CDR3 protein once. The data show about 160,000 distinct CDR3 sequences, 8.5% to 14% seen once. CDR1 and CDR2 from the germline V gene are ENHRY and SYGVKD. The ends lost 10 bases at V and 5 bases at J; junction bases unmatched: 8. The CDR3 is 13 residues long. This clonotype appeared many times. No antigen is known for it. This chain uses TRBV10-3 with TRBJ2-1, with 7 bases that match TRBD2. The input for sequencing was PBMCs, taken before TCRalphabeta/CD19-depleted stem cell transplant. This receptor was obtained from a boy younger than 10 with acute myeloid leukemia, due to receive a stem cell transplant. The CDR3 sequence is CATLGTTHNEQFF. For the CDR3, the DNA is TGTGCCACTCTGGGGACTACTCACAATGAGCAGTTCTTC.